The clone carrying this T cell receptor (beta chain) has just a few counts. Its specificity is not known. This specimen belongs to a study of identical twins. Study findings and constraints: The authors noted that invariant MAIT and iNKT cells could partly confound zero-insertion analyses. High-abundance cord blood beta clonotypes had fewer insertions; memory repertoires showed none. Excess low generation probability was seen in twin-shared out-of-frame alpha sequences.

Germline CDR1 and CDR2: MDHEN and SYDVKM. The CDR3 runs 19 residues. V lost 4 bases, J lost 0 bases, and 14 bases stayed unmatched. cDNA carried unique molecular identifiers, and a universal primer site was added by template switching. TCRdb itself ran the 5' RACE reads through MiXCR, one entry per CDR3 protein. The data contain around 490,000 distinct CDR3 sequences, 13% to 15% of them seen just once; the ten biggest clones take up approximately 0.98%. The sample also formed part of further work on yellow fever vaccine responses in identical twins.

Sequencing was done on a sample of CD4+ T cells sorted from blood. The clonotype comes from a woman younger than 30 in good health. The chain recombines TRBV28 with TRBJ2-3; 9 bases agree with TRBD2. This chain's CDR3 is CASSSFSWGSGGSTDTQYF. The CDR3 DNA reads TGTGCCAGCAGTTCCTTCTCTTGGGGTAGCGGGGGTAGCACAGATACGCAGTATTTT.